The 10 T cell receptor beta chains below all came from one sample that was sequenced in a study of control samples from healthy donors and cancer patients. The data were produced by immunoSEQ multiplex PCR, yet TCRdb's version contains in-frame clones alone and is incomplete. The sample has 50,000 to 75,000 clones; 75% to 85% are singletons. The sequenced sample consisted of blood. These receptor sequences come from a man aged 35 to 55 in good health.

The chain recombines TRBV29-1 with TRBJ2-1, with 7 bases fitting TRBD2. The CDR3 has 12 amino acids. Trimming took 8 bases from V and 7 from J; bases not matched to a gene: 8. From germline, CDR1 is SQVTM and CDR2 ANQGSEA. CDR3 amino acids: CSQPGGGNEQFF. In nucleotides, the CDR3 is TGCAGCCAGCCGGGAGGAGGTAATGAGCAGTTCTTC.

The CDR3 is CASSVTGSSYNSPLHF. The CDR3 DNA reads as TGCGCCAGCAGCGTGACAGGGAGCTCCTATAATTCACCCCTCCACTTT. The chain joins TRBV5-1 to TRBJ1-6, with TRBD1 matching 7 bases. The CDR3 covers 16 residues. The trim removed 4 bases at V and 0 bases at J, leaving 4 bases unmatched. The germline CDR1 and CDR2 sequences are SGHRS and YFSETQ. The whole variable domain, remainder taken from reference TRBV5-1 and TRBJ1-6, is KAGVTQTPRYLIKTRGQQVTLSCSPISGHRSVSWYQQTPGQGLQFLFEYFSETQRNKGNFPGRFSGRQFSNSRSEMNVSTLELGDSALYLCASSVTGSSYNSPLHFGNGTRLTVT.

A single count supports this clone. The V gene is TRBV6-5, the J gene TRBJ2-7; D might be TRBD1 (6 bases). V lost 10 bases and J lost 4, with 14 bases in between. Germline assignment: CDR1 MNHEY and CDR2 SVGAGI. The CDR3 is 12 residues long. The CDR3 loop reads CATQRGFYEQYF. The CDR3 DNA is TGTGCCACCCAAAGGGGGTTTTACGAGCAGTACTTC.

The CDR3 DNA reads as TGCGCCAGCAGACTGAACACCGGGGAGCTGTTTTTT. Translated, it gives CASRLNTGELFF. This sequence joins TRBV5-1 and TRBJ2-2; the D is unclear. The CDR3 is made up of 12 amino acids. V lost 5 bases, J lost 1 base, and 3 bases lay in between. Germline lookup yields CDR1 SGHRS and CDR2 YFSETQ.

This chain connects TRBV5-1 to TRBJ2-7; D is uncertain. This CDR3 comprises 13 residues. Germline CDR1 reads SGHRS; CDR2 reads YFSETQ. V was trimmed by 0 bases and J by 6 bases, leaving 10 bases between them. The CDR3 region has the DNA TGCGCCAGCAGCTTGGGCCTGAGAAGCGAGCAGTACTTC. Translating gives CASSLGLRSEQYF.

The rearrangement joins TRBV11-1 to TRBJ2-5; D not resolved. Germline CDR1 is SGHAT and CDR2 is FQDESV (reference sequence). Trimming shortened V by 5 bases and J by 5 bases, and 9 bases separated the two germline ends. The CDR3 spans 12 residues. CDR3 sequence reads: CASSLYRETQYF. The DNA of the CDR3 is TGTGCCAGCAGCCTTTACCGGGAGACCCAGTACTTC.

The rearrangement uses TRBV6-6 and TRBJ1-4; no definite D call. The germline V gene has CDR1 MNHNY and CDR2 SVGAGI (reference sequence). V lost 5 bases and J lost 0, with 16 bases in between. The CDR3 runs to 17 residues. In nucleotides, the CDR3 is TGTGCCAGCAGTCCCCTCGGCATACCAGCAACTAATGAAAAACTGTTTTTT. Protein: CASSPLGIPATNEKLFF.

The chain couples TRBV28 to TRBJ2-7, with a weak D call TRBD2 (5 bases). CDR1 is MDHEN, CDR2 SYDVKM, per germline. V was shortened by 8 bases and J by 2 bases, with 16 bases between the two germline ends. The CDR3 covers 14 residues. This CDR3 reads CASQGRGITYEQYF. The CDR3 DNA reads as TGTGCCAGCCAAGGGAGAGGGATTACCTACGAGCAGTACTTC.

The rearrangement joins TRBV10-3 to TRBJ2-5; 13 bases match TRBD2. The germline V gene encodes CDR1 ENHRY and CDR2 SYGVKD. The V and J ends lost 6 bases and 7 bases, in that order; junction bases with no gene match: 11. The CDR3 has 16 amino acids. DNA for the CDR3: TGTGCCATCAGCGAAACTAGCGGGGGGGATCGAGGGACCCAGTACTTC. Its protein is CAISETSGGDRGTQYF.

The V and J genes are TRBV28 and TRBJ1-5; 7 bases are a match to TRBD1. Germline V gives CDR1 MDHEN, CDR2 SYDVKM. V shed 5 bases and J 7 bases; nucleotides not matched to a gene: 8. The CDR3 loop spans 14 amino acids. This CDR3 is CASSPRTGQQPQHF. In DNA, the CDR3 is TGTGCCAGCAGTCCGCGGACAGGACAACAGCCCCAGCATTTT.